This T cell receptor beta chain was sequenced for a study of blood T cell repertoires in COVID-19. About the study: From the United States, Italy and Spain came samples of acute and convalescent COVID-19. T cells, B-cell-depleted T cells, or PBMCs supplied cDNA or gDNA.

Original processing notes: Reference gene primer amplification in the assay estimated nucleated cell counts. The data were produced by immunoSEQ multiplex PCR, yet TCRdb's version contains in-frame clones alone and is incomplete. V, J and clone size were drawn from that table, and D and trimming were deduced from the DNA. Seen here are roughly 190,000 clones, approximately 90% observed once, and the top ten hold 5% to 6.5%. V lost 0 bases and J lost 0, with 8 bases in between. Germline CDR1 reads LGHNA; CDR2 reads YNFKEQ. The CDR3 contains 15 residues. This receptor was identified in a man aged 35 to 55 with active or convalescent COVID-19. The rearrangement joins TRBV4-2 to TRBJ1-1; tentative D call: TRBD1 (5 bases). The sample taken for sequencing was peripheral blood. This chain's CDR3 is CASSQDGRVNTEAFF. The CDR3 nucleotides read TGTGCCAGCAGCCAAGATGGCAGGGTGAACACTGAAGCTTTCTTT.